The clone carrying this T cell receptor beta chain has more than one count but fewer than ten. Regions amplified from RNA transcripts were the TCR beta CDR3 regions. The primer set for the first-round RT-PCR of the TCR CDR3 was HTBI. TCRdb reprocessed the multiplex PCR reads with MiXCR, giving one entry per CDR3 protein. The table includes 560,000 or so distinct CDR3 sequences, 15% to 20% detected once. This record comes from a study of T cells in Graves' hyperthyroidism and ophthalmopathy. Ophthalmopathy patients all had a Clinical Activity Score of at least 3, a NOSPECS grade of at least 4 and disease under 3 months old. V shed 7 bases, J shed 13 bases, and the junction held 14 bases outside the gene matches. Germline V gene lookup returns CDR1 MNHNS and CDR2 SASEGT. There are 14 residues in the CDR3.

The specimen was blood. This receptor was obtained from a man in his forties or fifties with Graves' ophthalmopathy. J is TRBJ1-1 and V is TRBV6-1; TRBD1 aligns across 11 bases. The DNA of the CDR3 is TGTGCCAGCAAGAGATCGGAGGGGACAGGGGGAGATTTCTTT. Protein product: CASKRSEGTGGDFF.